The 30 T cell receptor beta chains below all came from one sample that was sequenced in a study of blood T cell repertoires in COVID-19 (TCRdb year 2020). The library was made by the immunoSEQ multiplex PCR assay. TCRdb obtained this table from immuneACCESS and retained in-frame rearrangements with V and J assigned. These tables miss some clones; where compared with another copy, unresolved V genes account for less than half of the shortfall, and the remainder is unexplained. In this sample the table shows 190,000 or so clones, roughly 89% of which occur a single time. The top ten constitute under 13% of the sample. The specimen sequenced was PBMCs or T cells enriched from blood (not recorded which). Receptors were obtained from a man between 18 and 29 years old with acute COVID-19.

The rearrangement links TRBV19 to TRBJ1-6; 7 bases align to TRBD1. V lost 5 bases, J lost 4 bases, and 8 bases stayed unmatched. The CDR3 has 16 residues. CDR1 is LNHDA and CDR2 is SQIVND in the germline V gene (reference sequence). The CDR3 nucleotides are TGTGCCAGTAGTGATCGAGACAGGGTGTATAATTCACCCCTCCACTTT. It specifies CASSDRDRVYNSPLHF.

This clone was seen a single time. The chain employs TRBV11-2 and TRBJ2-1; the D gene is possibly TRBD2 (6 bases). V was trimmed by 2 bases and J by 4 bases, leaving 9 bases between them. The CDR3 runs 14 residues. The germline gives CDR1 SGHAT, CDR2 FQNNGV. This CDR3 reads CASSLRELYNEQFF. The CDR3 DNA follows: TGTGCCAGCAGCTTACGGGAGCTGTACAATGAGCAGTTCTTC.

The V gene is TRBV18, the J gene TRBJ2-3; 7 nucleotides line up with TRBD2. The junction had 8 bases not matched to a gene; V was cut back by 0 bases and J by 2 bases. The germline V gene has CDR1 KGHSH and CDR2 LQKENI. The CDR3 length is 17 residues. Here the CDR3 DNA reads TGTGCCAGCTCACCACCGGCTCTAGCGGCTTTCACAGATACGCAGTATTTT. It encodes CASSPPALAAFTDTQYF.

The count of this clone is one. The chain is built from TRBV9 and TRBJ2-7; 13 nucleotides line up with TRBD2. Losses at the gene ends were 0 bases for V and 4 bases for J; bases not matched to a gene: 1. The germline CDR1 and CDR2 sequences are SGDLS and YYNGEE. The CDR3 is 15 residues long. In DNA form, the CDR3 reads TGTGCCAGCAGCGTAGGGACTAGCGGGAGATACGAGCAGTACTTC. Translated: CASSVGTSGRYEQYF.

This chain joins TRBV28 and TRBJ2-5; TRBD2 matches at 7 bases. The CDR3 is 15 residues long. V shed 0 bases, J shed 7 bases, and the junction held 8 bases outside the gene matches. Germline lookup yields CDR1 MDHEN and CDR2 SYDVKM. The CDR3 region has the DNA TGTGCCAGCAGTTTATGGAGGACTAGTGGAGCGACCCAGTACTTC. Amino acid sequence: CASSLWRTSGATQYF.

This chain uses TRBV7-9 with TRBJ1-1; D remains unclear. The CDR3 runs 16 residues. With 5 bases removed from V and 1 base from J, the gap between germline ends came to 17 bases. From germline, CDR1 is SEHNR and CDR2 FQNEAQ (reference sequence). The CDR3 coding sequence is TGTGCCAGCAGCCCCCCCGAGGCAGTAGAGAACACTGAAGCTTTCTTT. Its protein product is CASSPPEAVENTEAFF. Complete variable domain (other parts from reference TRBV7-9 and TRBJ1-1): DTGVSQNPRHKITKRGQNVTFRCDPISEHNRLYWYRQTLGQGPEFLTYFQNEAQLEKSRLLSDRFSAERPKGSFSTLEIQRTEQGDSAMYLCASSPPEAVENTEAFFGQGTRLTVV.

The rearrangement uses TRBV3-1 (or the pseudogene TRBV3-2) and TRBJ2-7; TRBD2 is a possible D gene (6 bases). CDR3 length equals 13 residues. Germline loops: CDR1 LGHDT, CDR2 YNNKEL (reference sequence). V lost 1 base and J 5 bases, leaving 9 bases between the germline ends. Written as DNA, the CDR3 is TGTGCCAGCAGCCAAGTGCGGGGTGACGAGCAGTACTTC. Its translation is CASSQVRGDEQYF.

The chain combines TRBV19 with TRBJ2-3; weak D call: TRBD2 (7 bases). CDR1 is LNHDA, CDR2 SQIVND, per germline (reference sequence). The CDR3 has 15 amino acids. V shed 5 bases and J shed 6 bases, with 18 bases lying between them. CDR3 sequence: CASSWGAGDLDTQYF. For the CDR3, the DNA is TGTGCCAGTAGTTGGGGGGCGGGAGATCTGGATACGCAGTATTTT.

The chain is built from TRBV27 and TRBJ2-6, with a possible D match to TRBD1 (6 bases). Trimming pared 0 bases from V and 13 bases from J, leaving 19 bases between. Germline values: CDR1 MNHEY, CDR2 SMNVEV (reference sequence). The CDR3 length is 16 residues. CDR3 loop: CASSLSGQKNLGVLTF. In DNA form, the CDR3 reads TGTGCCAGCAGTTTATCCGGACAGAAAAATTTAGGGGTCCTGACTTTC.

This clone was seen a single time. The chain has TRBV7-3 and TRBJ2-3; D not certain. V was shortened by 3 bases and J by 0 bases, with 10 bases between the two germline ends. Germline loops: CDR1 SGHTA, CDR2 FQGTGA. The CDR3 sequence is 15 residues long. CDR3 sequence (DNA): TGTGCCAGCAGCTTCGAAGCGACTAGCACAGATACGCAGTATTTT. Translation gives CASSFEATSTDTQYF.

The chain employs TRBV28 and TRBJ1-2; D remains ambiguous. This CDR3 comprises 13 residues. Germline CDR1 MDHEN, CDR2 SYDVKM. V was clipped by 7 bases and J by 5 bases, with 14 bases between them. CDR3 amino acids: CASKGLPYYGYTF. The DNA of the CDR3 is TGTGCCAGCAAAGGACTCCCGTATTATGGCTACACCTTC.

The chain is built from TRBV27 and TRBJ2-1, with 9 bases aligning to TRBD2. CDR1 and CDR2 from the germline V gene are MNHEY and SMNVEV (reference sequence). With 5 bases clipped from V and 8 bases from J, the junction kept 13 bases outside the gene matches. CDR3 length equals 16 residues. The CDR3 DNA sequence: TGTGCCAGCAGTCCCCTGGCGGGAGGGCCTTGGTATGAGCAGTTCTTC. It yields the protein CASSPLAGGPWYEQFF.

The chain combines TRBV5-5 with TRBJ2-7, with 14 bases matching TRBD2. Germline CDR1 reads SGHKS; CDR2 reads YYEKEE (reference sequence). V shed 5 bases, J shed 3 bases, and the junction held 10 bases outside the gene matches. CDR3 length equals 17 residues. Here the CDR3 DNA reads TGTGCCAGCAGAACCGGGACTAGCGGGAGTAGGGGCTACGAGCAGTACTTC. This gives the protein CASRTGTSGSRGYEQYF.

V is TRBV7-3 and J is TRBJ2-6, with TRBD1 matching over 8 bases. V was clipped by 3 bases and J by 0 bases; unmatched bases: 4. The length of the CDR3 is 17 residues. Per germline, CDR1 SGHTA and CDR2 FQGTGA. The CDR3 bases are TGTGCCAGCAGCTTCGGCCAGGGGGCCTCTGGGGCCAACGTCCTGACTTTC. It yields the protein CASSFGQGASGANVLTF.

The table lists this clone with a count of one. The chain has TRBV9 and TRBJ2-7, with 11 nucleotides matching TRBD2. V trimming: 0 bases; J trimming: 6 bases; junction bases outside the gene matches: 5. Germline V gene sequence: CDR1 SGDLS, CDR2 YYNGEE. CDR3 length equals 15 residues. The DNA of the CDR3 is TGTGCCAGCAGCGTAGTCGGACTAGCGGGCTCCGAGCAGTACTTC. It translates to CASSVVGLAGSEQYF.

This chain links TRBV12-5 with TRBJ1-2; 8 nucleotides agree with TRBD1. The V gene's germline CDR1 is LGHNT and CDR2 FRNRAP. Losses at the gene ends were 4 bases for V and 4 bases for J; bases not matched to a gene: 14. There are 17 residues in the CDR3. CDR3 residues: CASGSYPRGPISYGYTF. DNA for the CDR3: TGTGCTAGTGGTTCCTACCCCAGGGGGCCCATATCCTATGGCTACACCTTC.

J is TRBJ1-6 and V is TRBV19; no definite D call. Trimming cost V 8 bases and J 0 bases, with 11 bases left between them. The CDR3 is made up of 15 amino acids. Germline V gene lookup returns CDR1 LNHDA and CDR2 SQIVND (reference sequence). The CDR3 region is CASQAGSSYNSPLHF. Here the CDR3 DNA reads TGTGCCAGTCAGGCCGGGAGCTCCTATAATTCACCCCTCCACTTT.

This clone was seen once. This sequence joins TRBV19 and TRBJ2-2, with 8 bases identical to TRBD1. From germline, CDR1 is LNHDA and CDR2 SQIVND (reference sequence). After removal of 3 bases from V and 2 bases from J, the junction contained 5 bases not matched to a gene. CDR3 length equals 16 residues. In DNA form, the CDR3 reads TGTGCCAGTAGTATTCTGGACAGGGCTAACACCGGGGAGCTGTTTTTT. This sequence encodes CASSILDRANTGELFF.

The rearrangement links TRBV15 to TRBJ2-2; 7 positions match TRBD1. J lost 4 bases, V lost 4 bases, and 9 bases had no gene match. This CDR3 region has 16 residues. CDR1 is LNHNV and CDR2 is YYDKDF in the germline V gene (reference sequence). The CDR3 DNA follows: TGTGCCACCAGCAAAGACAGGGTTGAGGTCACCGGGGAGCTGTTTTTT. Its protein is CATSKDRVEVTGELFF. Looking up the rest from reference TRBV15 and TRBJ2-2 gives the full variable domain: DAMVIQNPRYQVTQFGKPVTLSCSQTLNHNVMYWYQQKSSQAPKLLFHYYDKDFNNEADTPDNFQSRRPNTSFCFLDIRSPGLGDTAMYLCATSKDRVEVTGELFFGEGSRLTVL.

The chain links TRBV24-1 to TRBJ1-4; 9 nucleotides line up with TRBD1. This CDR3 region has 17 residues. The V segment lost 4 bases and the J segment 3 bases; nucleotides outside the gene matches: 8. The germline CDR1 and CDR2 sequences are KGHDR and SFDVKD. The CDR3 sequence: CATSDLTGGGPNEKLFF. The CDR3 region has the DNA TGTGCCACCAGTGACCTGACAGGGGGAGGGCCTAATGAAAAACTGTTTTTT.

V gene TRBV11-3 combines with J gene TRBJ2-1; 9 bases are a match to TRBD1. This CDR3 comprises 15 residues. Germline V gene lookup returns CDR1 SGHNT and CDR2 YENEEA. Trimming took 5 bases from V and 4 from J; bases not matched to a gene: 6. The CDR3 coding sequence is TGTGCCAGCAGCAGCCGGGACAGGGCTTACAATGAGCAGTTCTTC. This encodes CASSSRDRAYNEQFF.

The genes are TRBV2 and TRBJ1-2; TRBD1 might be the D (5 bases). V gave up 1 base and J gave up 4 bases, with 13 bases separating them. CDR1 SNHLY and CDR2 FYNNEI come from the germline V gene. The CDR3 has 15 residues. The DNA for the CDR3 is TGTGCCAGCAGTGAAGGGACAATGGCCAGCTATGGCTACACCTTC. Translation: CASSEGTMASYGYTF.

This clone was detected only once. This chain connects TRBV11-2 to TRBJ2-3; perhaps TRBD2 as D (5 bases). The V end was cut by 4 bases, the J end by 4 bases, with 18 bases between. Per the germline V gene, CDR1 is SGHAT and CDR2 is FQNNGV. The length of the CDR3 is 16 residues. CDR3 in amino acids: CASSSRVQVLADTQYF. The CDR3 coding sequence is TGTGCCAGCAGCTCGAGGGTTCAGGTATTAGCAGATACGCAGTATTTT.

The V and J genes are TRBV7-8 and TRBJ2-2; 14 bases fit TRBD2. Germline V gene lookup returns CDR1 SGHVS and CDR2 FQNEAQ. The CDR3 covers 16 residues. Trimming at V came to 5 bases and at J to 5 bases, leaving 4 bases not matched to a gene. The CDR3 loop reads CASSPGLAGVTGELFF. Here the CDR3 DNA reads TGTGCCAGCAGCCCGGGACTAGCGGGAGTTACCGGGGAGCTGTTTTTT.

Worth noting for this clone: One end of the junction varies from germline; a read error may be responsible. The chain links TRBV5-1 to TRBJ2-7; D may be TRBD1 (6 bases). CDR1 SGHRS and CDR2 YFSETQ come from the germline V gene. The CDR3 is made up of 17 amino acids. CDR3 amino acids: CASRLGNPGTSSYEQYF. The CDR3 DNA reads TGCGCCAGCAGATTGGGGAATCCCGGGACAAGTTCCTACGAGCAGTACTTC.

V and J are TRBV9 and TRBJ1-3; no clear D gene. Looked up from germline, CDR1 is SGDLS and CDR2 is YYNGEE. V lost 0 bases and J lost 0, with 10 bases in between. This CDR3 is built from 16 residues. The CDR3 spells CASSVAGRSSGNTIYF. The CDR3 nucleotides read TGTGCCAGCAGCGTAGCGGGGAGGAGCTCTGGAAACACCATATATTTT.

This chain links TRBV28 with TRBJ1-2; the D is unclear. V lost 3 bases, J lost 4 bases, and 12 bases lay in between. The CDR3 extends over 14 amino acids. CDR1 and CDR2 (germline): MDHEN, SYDVKM. The CDR3 reads CASSLGVEAYGYTF. The CDR3 DNA reads as TGTGCCAGCAGTTTGGGAGTCGAGGCCTATGGCTACACCTTC.

The sample holds one count of this clone. The chain recombines TRBV13 with TRBJ2-3; the D gene is possibly TRBD1 (6 bases). The CDR3 consists of 13 residues. V lost 2 bases and J lost 15, with 18 bases in between. Germline loops: CDR1 PRHDT, CDR2 FYEKMQ (reference sequence). The DNA of the CDR3 is TGTGCCAGCAGCTTATCAGGGGCCTCGCCATTATATTTT. It specifies CASSLSGASPLYF.

This clone was counted once. The V gene is TRBV30, the J gene TRBJ1-2; D might be TRBD1 (6 bases). The V gene lost 7 bases and the J gene lost 1 base, with 16 bases spanning the gap. The CDR3 extends over 14 amino acids. Germline V gene data show CDR1 as GTSNPN and CDR2 as SVGIG (reference sequence). The CDR3 sequence: CASRGGALNYGYTF. The CDR3 coding sequence is TGTGCCTCCCGAGGGGGGGCCCTTAACTATGGCTACACCTTC. Full variable domain (missing parts from reference TRBV30 and TRBJ1-2): SQTIHQWPATLVQPVGSPLSLECTVEGTSNPNLYWYRQAAGRGLQLLFYSVGIGQISSEVPQNLSASRPQDRQFILSSKKLLLSDSGFYLCASRGGALNYGYTFGSGTRLTVV.

This chain links TRBV15 with TRBJ2-1; 8 bases line up with TRBD2. CDR1 and CDR2 from the germline V gene are LNHNV and YYDKDF (reference sequence). There are 16 residues in the CDR3. J was trimmed by 2 bases and V by 0 bases; bases with no gene match: 3. CDR3 sequence reads: CATSRESGRTYNEQFF. The DNA of the CDR3 is TGTGCCACCAGCAGAGAGAGCGGGAGAACCTACAATGAGCAGTTCTTC.